Reported below is one T cell receptor beta chain. This record comes from a study of CD8 T cells in Susac syndrome. Random-hexamer reverse transcription was applied to roughly 0.5 to 1 ug RNA. A multiplex approach, immunoSEQ multiplex PCR, amplified TCR beta CDR3 across 54 Vbeta and 13 Jbeta. TCRdb processed the immunoSEQ multiplex PCR reads anew with MiXCR; each CDR3 protein has one entry. The sample shows about 69,000 distinct CDR3 sequences, around 93% of them seen only once. The CDR3 covers 11 residues. V was clipped by 4 bases and J by 7 bases, with 10 bases between them. CDR1 and CDR2 (germline): SQVTM, ANQGSEA. The sequenced target, TCR beta, came from blood CD8+ and CD4+ T cells. The controls were healthy donors who were matched for age and sex. Negative isolation yielded CD4+ and CD8+ T cells, and FACS enriched TEMRA cells.

The genes are TRBV29-1 and TRBJ1-2; D remains ambiguous. The sequenced sample was CD8+ T cells from PBMCs. The receptor was isolated from a human donor in good health. CDR3 sequence reads: CSVVSTGGYTF. In DNA form, the CDR3 reads TGCAGCGTTGTTAGCACCGGTGGCTACACCTTC.